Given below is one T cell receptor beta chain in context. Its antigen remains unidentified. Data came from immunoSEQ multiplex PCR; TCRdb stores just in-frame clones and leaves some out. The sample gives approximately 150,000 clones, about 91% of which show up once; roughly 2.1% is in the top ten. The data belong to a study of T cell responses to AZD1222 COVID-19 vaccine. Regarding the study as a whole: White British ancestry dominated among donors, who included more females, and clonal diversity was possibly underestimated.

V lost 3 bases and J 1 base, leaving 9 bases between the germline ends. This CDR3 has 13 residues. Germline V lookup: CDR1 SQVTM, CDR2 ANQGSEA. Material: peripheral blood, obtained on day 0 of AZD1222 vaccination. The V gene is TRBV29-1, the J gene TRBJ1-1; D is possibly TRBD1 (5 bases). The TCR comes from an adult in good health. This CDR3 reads CSVDGGGNTEAFF. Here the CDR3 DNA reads TGCAGCGTTGATGGGGGAGGGAACACTGAAGCTTTCTTT.